This T cell receptor (beta chain) was identified during a study of Ad26.COV2.S vaccination and SARS-CoV-2 variants. As for the study in general: Donor was in the COV1001 Ad26.COV2.S trial arm.

Data came from immunoSEQ multiplex PCR; TCRdb stores just in-frame clones and leaves some out. This table has a few hundred thousand clones, 85% to 90% appearing once. Treatment given: some 20 received Ad26.COV2.S at low or high dose, single or two shots; about 5 received placebo; per-sample allocation not given. The samples were gathered on day 63 after the first injection of vaccine or placebo. Recruitment in Boston yielded a donor of adult age, 18-55 years. The germline V gene has CDR1 PRHDT and CDR2 FYEKMQ (reference sequence). The V end was cut by 5 bases, the J end by 1 base, with 14 bases between. The CDR3 is made up of 15 amino acids.

Sequenced here: peripheral blood, sampled in a trial of Ad26.COV2.S vaccine versus placebo. This receptor was identified in a person aged 18 to 65 who received the Ad26.COV2.S COVID-19 vaccine or a placebo. The chain is built from TRBV13 and TRBJ1-1; no firm D call. The CDR3 nucleotides read TGTGCCAGCAGCCCCTCCGGAACCACGAACACTGAAGCTTTCTTT. This translates into CASSPSGTTNTEAFF.